Listed below are T cell receptor beta chains from one sample, sequenced in a study of CD8+ T cells in alopecia areata. Data came from immunoSEQ multiplex PCR; TCRdb stores just in-frame clones and leaves some out. The sample lists more than 150,000 clones; about 47% were seen once. The specimen was CD8+ T cells sorted from blood, collected between weeks 51 and 52, from a patient treated with tofacitinib. The receptors were sampled from a human donor with alopecia areata. CDR3s include the opening cysteine and the closing phenylalanine or tryptophan. A D gene is named only where the DNA matches it firmly. Clone size appears in some rows only: once, few, many, or a class for an expanded clone.

clone size	D gene	V gene	J gene	CDR3 DNA	CDR3 protein
once	-	TRBV5-1	TRBJ2-7	TGCGCCAGCACCAGGGAGGAGGGTGAATACGAGCAGTACTTC	CASTREEGEYEQYF
-	TRBD1	TRBV7-9	TRBJ2-7	TGTGCCAGCAGCCCGCGGGACAGGGCCTACGAGCAGTACTTC	CASSPRDRAYEQYF
-	TRBD1	TRBV30	TRBJ2-3	TGTGCCTGGAGTTCCTTTGACAGGGGACACACAGATACGCAGTATTTT	CAWSSFDRGHTDTQYF
-	-	TRBV6-5	TRBJ2-3	TGTGCCAGCAGTTACGGCAGGGGTGACACAGATACGCAGTATTTT	CASSYGRGDTDTQYF
-	-	TRBV5-4	TRBJ2-5	TGTGCCAGCAGCTTGTGGGGGCGCGGGGAGACCCAGTACTTC	CASSLWGRGETQYF
-	TRBD2	TRBV4-2	TRBJ2-1	TGTGCCAGCAGCCAAGATCGGGCTAGCGGGGTATACAATGAGCAGTTCTTC	CASSQDRASGVYNEQFF
-	-	TRBV5-6	TRBJ2-7	TGTGCCAGCAGCTTTTTGCAGGGAGACCACGAGCAGTACTTC	CASSFLQGDHEQYF
few	-	TRBV25-1	TRBJ1-1	TGTGCCAGCAGTGAAGCCGGCGGGAACACTGAAGCTTTCTTT	CASSEAGGNTEAFF
-	-	TRBV4-3	TRBJ1-2	TGCGCCAGCAGCCAAGAGGTTTTTAAACAGTATGGCTACACCTTC	CASSQEVFKQYGYTF
few	-	TRBV14	TRBJ2-5	TGTGCCAGCAGCCAAGATCAGGTGGGAGAAGAGACCCAGTACTTC	CASSQDQVGEETQYF
-	-	TRBV30	TRBJ1-1	TGTGCCTGGAGTGTGGAGATTCCGAACACTGAAGCTTTCTTT	CAWSVEIPNTEAFF
-	TRBD1	TRBV11-2	TRBJ2-3	TGTGCCAGCCCGCCGGGGACAGGGGGAGATACGCAGTATTTT	CASPPGTGGDTQYF
-	-	TRBV6-5	TRBJ1-1	TGTGCCAGCAGTTCCGCCGGCATGAACACTGAAGCTTTCTTT	CASSSAGMNTEAFF
-	-	TRBV4-1	TRBJ2-1	TGCGCCAGCAGCCAAGTGAATCTGGGTTGGTCGGATGAGCAGTTCTTC	CASSQVNLGWSDEQFF
-	-	TRBV30	TRBJ1-2	TGTGCCTGGAATTTAGGGAACTATGGCTACACCTTC	CAWNLGNYGYTF
-	-	TRBV19	TRBJ2-5	TGTGCCAGTAGTATGTCTGGAAAGACCCAGTACTTC	CASSMSGKTQYF
few	-	TRBV6-5	TRBJ1-5	TGTGCCAGCAGTCCGACCCTGGACAGAGCTCAGCCCCAGCATTTT	CASSPTLDRAQPQHF
-	-	TRBV9	TRBJ1-5	TGTGCCAGCAGCGTAGGGGTTGCTCAGCCCCAGCATTTT	CASSVGVAQPQHF
-	TRBD1	TRBV27	TRBJ1-5	TGTGCCAGCAGTTCCACCGGGACAGGGAGTGATCAGCCCCAGCATTTT	CASSSTGTGSDQPQHF
-	-	TRBV2	TRBJ2-2	TGTGCCAGCAGTGAAGGCCAGGGTGGGACCGGGGAGCTGTTTTTT	CASSEGQGGTGELFF
few	-	TRBV5-1	TRBJ2-7	TGCGCCAGCAGCCAACACAGCATGGCCTACGAGCAGTACTTC	CASSQHSMAYEQYF
-	-	TRBV6-1	TRBJ2-1	TGTGCCAGCAGTGAATTCAATGAGCAGTTCTTC	CASSEFNEQFF
-	-	TRBV27	TRBJ2-1	TGTGCCAGCTCTGGGCAGGGGACCCACAATGAGCAGTTCTTC	CASSGQGTHNEQFF
-	TRBD1	TRBV6-4	TRBJ2-3	TGTGCCAGCAGTGAACAGGGGAGTGGCACAGATACGCAGTATTTT	CASSEQGSGTDTQYF
-	TRBD1	TRBV30	TRBJ1-5	TGTGCCTGGAGTGTACCCCAACAGGGGTCTCAGCCCCAGCATTTT	CAWSVPQQGSQPQHF
-	-	TRBV11-2	TRBJ2-1	TGTGCCAGCAGCTTCTGGGATGAGCAGTTCTTC	CASSFWDEQFF
-	-	TRBV9	TRBJ2-1	TGTGCCAGCAGCGTAGGGGTGGGCAATGAGCAGTTCTTC	CASSVGVGNEQFF
few	-	TRBV29-1	TRBJ2-1	TGCAGCGTCGAGGGGGGATCCTACAATGAGCAGTTCTTC	CSVEGGSYNEQFF
-	-	TRBV15	TRBJ2-5	TGTGCCACCAGCAGAGGTCTAGCCCAAGAGACCCAGTACTTC	CATSRGLAQETQYF
-	-	TRBV6-5	TRBJ2-5	TGTGCCAGCAGTTACTCGGGCCTGGCAGAGACCCAGTACTTC	CASSYSGLAETQYF
-	-	TRBV4-3	TRBJ2-1	TGCGCCAGCAGCCAATGGGGGGACAATGAGCAGTTCTTC	CASSQWGDNEQFF
-	TRBD1	TRBV4-3	TRBJ1-2	TGCGCCAGCAGCCAAGACGACAGGGAAATCAACTATGGCTACACCTTC	CASSQDDREINYGYTF
few	-	TRBV5-6	TRBJ2-3	TGTGCCAGCAGCTTGGAGGGCACAGATACGCAGTATTTT	CASSLEGTDTQYF
-	-	TRBV30	TRBJ1-1	TGTGCCTGGAGTGGGGGGACGGGAGCTTTCTTT	CAWSGGTGAFF
-	TRBD1	TRBV9	TRBJ2-1	TGTGCCAGCAGCGTAGAACCTACAGGGGTGTACAATGAGCAGTTCTTC	CASSVEPTGVYNEQFF
-	TRBD2	TRBV29-1	TRBJ2-5	TGCAGCTCCCTAGGGACTAGCGGGGGTCAAGAGACCCAGTACTTC	CSSLGTSGGQETQYF
once	-	TRBV5-1	TRBJ1-3	TGCGCCAGCAGCTTGTCACGGAGTGGAGGAAACACCATATATTTT	CASSLSRSGGNTIYF
once	-	TRBV6-4	TRBJ2-3	TGTGCCAGCAGTGACTCGAGAAGGGCCACAGATACGCAGTATTTT	CASSDSRRATDTQYF
-	-	TRBV7-9	TRBJ1-1	TGTGCCAGCAGCTTAGGCACTGAAGCTTTCTTT	CASSLGTEAFF
once	-	TRBV11-2	TRBJ2-5	TGTGCCAGCAGCCTCCCGGTTGGGGGGAAGACCCAGTACTTC	CASSLPVGGKTQYF
-	-	TRBV29-1	TRBJ1-2	TGCAGCGTTGATGAGGGGGATGGCTACACCTTC	CSVDEGDGYTF
few	-	TRBV30	TRBJ2-4	TGTGCCTGGACTCCCCCAGTCCTGGGGGCCAAAAACATTCAGTACTTC	CAWTPPVLGAKNIQYF
-	-	TRBV30	TRBJ1-4	TGTGCCTGGAGTGTAAGTCACATAGGAGAAAAACTGTTTTTT	CAWSVSHIGEKLFF
-	-	TRBV6-1	TRBJ2-5	TGTGCCAGCAGTGATCCCAGGGGAGGGCACCAAGAGACCCAGTACTTC	CASSDPRGGHQETQYF
-	TRBD2	TRBV13	TRBJ2-3	TGTGCCAGCAGCACAGGGACTAGCGGGGGGAAATTTAGAGATACGCAGTATTTT	CASSTGTSGGKFRDTQYF
-	-	TRBV18	TRBJ1-1	TGTGCCAGCTCACCACCTGAGGGCATGAATGAAGCTTTCTTT	CASSPPEGMNEAFF
few	-	TRBV5-4	TRBJ1-5	TGTGCCAGCAGCTGGGACAGCAATCAGCCCCAGCATTTT	CASSWDSNQPQHF
-	-	TRBV13	TRBJ2-1	TGTGCCAGCAGCTCAGAATGGGGTTTGGAGCAGTTCTTC	CASSSEWGLEQFF
few	-	TRBV7-2	TRBJ1-1	TGTGCCAGCAGCTTAGGGGCAGGGTACACTGAAGCTTTCTTT	CASSLGAGYTEAFF
few	-	TRBV7-9	TRBJ1-1	TGTGCCAGCAGCACCGACGCTGAAGCTTTCTTT	CASSTDAEAFF
-	-	TRBV9	TRBJ1-2	TGTGCCAGCAGCGTGGTCCCGGGGGACAACTATGGCTACACCTTC	CASSVVPGDNYGYTF
-	TRBD1	TRBV30	TRBJ2-7	TGTGCCTGGATGGACCCCGGGACAGCCTCCTACGAGCAGTACTTC	CAWMDPGTASYEQYF
-	-	TRBV6-5	TRBJ1-2	TGTGCCAGCAGTCCCGGGACTGCGGTCGGCTACACCTTC	CASSPGTAVGYTF
-	TRBD1	TRBV27	TRBJ2-5	TGTGCCAGCAGTTGGGGTGCGACAGGGGGCATGGAGACCCAGTACTTC	CASSWGATGGMETQYF